The TCR beta chain under discussion was sequenced for a study of T cells in Graves' hyperthyroidism and ophthalmopathy. Whole-study results and caveats: The model forecast ophthalmopathy, anticipating it by a median about 6.5 months before onset. Ophthalmopathy cases were set apart from stable hyperthyroidism by a 13 V-J model.

RNA transcripts gave rise to amplified TCR beta CDR3 regions. Using the HTBI primer set, a first-round RT-PCR was run on the TCR CDR3. TCRdb used MiXCR to reprocess the multiplex PCR reads, holding one entry per CDR3 protein. Here the sample spans just under 750,000 distinct CDR3 sequences, 30% to 40% being singletons. A remark on this clonotype: As yet, its antigen is unknown.

The V gene lost 7 bases and the J gene lost 1 base, with 14 bases spanning the gap. CDR1 and CDR2 from the germline V gene are SGHTA and FQGNSA. CDR3 size: 14 residues. Fresh 10 ml peripheral blood yielded PBMCs. The chain combines TRBV7-2 with TRBJ2-7; D is possibly TRBD2 (5 bases). The sequenced sample was blood. This TCR was sampled from a woman aged 40 to 49 with Graves' hyperthyroidism. The CDR3 DNA sequence: TGTGCCAGCACCCCCCGGGGTTCTTCCTACGAGCAGTACTTC. It specifies CASTPRGSSYEQYF.